This is a list of T cell receptor beta chains from one sample in a study of T cell responses to AZD1222 COVID-19 vaccine. This table comes from immunoSEQ multiplex PCR, and its TCRdb copy is limited to in-frame clones, with some not included. The data hold tens of thousands of clones, with around nine tenths observed a single time. The sequencing used peripheral blood, collected on day 0 of MenACWY control vaccination. Receptors were obtained from an adult in good health. CDR3s include the opening cysteine and the closing phenylalanine or tryptophan. The order of the fields is D gene, clone size, J gene, V gene, CDR3 protein, CDR3 DNA. A D gene is named only where the DNA matches it firmly. Size is stated for part of the rows, as once, few or many counts, or as a class when the clone is expanded.

D: TRBD2
size: -
J: TRBJ2-7
V: TRBV10-3
CDR3: CAISDLAGDYEQYF
DNA: TGTGCCATCAGTGACCTAGCGGGAGACTACGAGCAGTACTTC

D: TRBD1
size: -
J: TRBJ2-1
V: TRBV4-3
CDR3: CASSQAYRDRAYNEQFF
DNA: TGCGCCAGCAGCCAAGCTTATCGGGACAGGGCCTACAATGAGCAGTTCTTC

D: -
size: few
J: TRBJ2-1
V: TRBV6-5
CDR3: CASSLHSLGRLDEQFF
DNA: TGTGCCAGCAGTTTACATTCTCTAGGGCGCCTAGATGAGCAGTTCTTC

D: -
size: -
J: TRBJ1-5
V: TRBV4-1
CDR3: CASSQVFHEAAQHF
DNA: TGCGCCAGCAGCCAAGTTTTTCATGAGGCGGCCCAGCATTTT

D: -
size: -
J: TRBJ2-3
V: TRBV6-2/TRBV6-3
CDR3: CASSFGVTGNTQYF
DNA: TGTGCCAGCAGTTTTGGGGTTACAGGGAATACGCAGTATTTT

D: TRBD1
size: -
J: TRBJ1-4
V: TRBV19
CDR3: CASNWGQKPTNEKLFF
DNA: TGTGCCAGTAACTGGGGACAGAAACCAACTAATGAAAAACTGTTTTTT

D: -
size: -
J: TRBJ1-1
V: TRBV18
CDR3: CASSPLRMEGNTEAFF
DNA: TGTGCCAGCTCACCATTGAGGATGGAGGGGAACACTGAAGCTTTCTTT

D: -
size: -
J: TRBJ1-1
V: TRBV7-2
CDR3: CASSLGTEAFF
DNA: TGTGCCAGCAGCTTAGGCACTGAAGCTTTCTTT

D: -
size: -
J: TRBJ2-5
V: TRBV5-4
CDR3: CASSSGSRQETQYF
DNA: TGTGCCAGCAGCTCGGGGTCCCGCCAAGAGACCCAGTACTTC

D: -
size: -
J: TRBJ1-1
V: TRBV6-5
CDR3: CASSYRGLKNTEAFF
DNA: TGTGCCAGCAGTTACCGGGGGCTGAAGAACACTGAAGCTTTCTTT

D: -
size: -
J: TRBJ2-3
V: TRBV18
CDR3: CASSPPGPDTQYF
DNA: TGTGCCAGCTCACCTCCGGGGCCAGATACGCAGTATTTT

D: -
size: -
J: TRBJ2-7
V: TRBV10-3
CDR3: CATIPPGSYEQYF
DNA: TGTGCCACCATCCCGCCCGGCTCCTACGAGCAGTACTTC

D: -
size: -
J: TRBJ1-5
V: TRBV6-2/TRBV6-3
CDR3: CASSYGPPNSNQPQHF
DNA: TGTGCCAGCAGTTACGGTCCCCCCAATAGCAATCAGCCCCAGCATTTT